This record looks at one T cell receptor beta chain sequence and its context. The source of the sample is a study of blood T cell repertoires in COVID-19. The CDR3 has 14 residues. CDR1 SNHLY and CDR2 FYNNEI come from the germline V gene. Trimming pared 10 bases from V and 5 bases from J, leaving 17 bases between. The assay was immunoSEQ multiplex PCR, and TCRdb's table has in-frame clones only and misses some. Among under 150,000 clones listed, 75% to 80% were seen once. Self-reported history from a screening survey and questionnaire set each donor's cohort. The rearrangement uses TRBV2 and TRBJ1-4, with D maybe TRBD1 (5 bases). Sequencing was done on a sample of PBMCs or T cells enriched from blood (not recorded which). The clonotype comes from a woman aged 50 to 65 who had recovered from COVID-19. The CDR3 coding sequence is TGTGCCACCAAAATCAGGGTCATGAATGAAAAACTGTTTTTT. Translating gives CATKIRVMNEKLFF.